The 25 T cell receptor beta chains presented below share a single source sample, sequenced in a study of vaccination and CD4 T cells after COVID-19 (dated by TCRdb to 2022 to 2024). Interpreted using the paper, the treatment or condition label stands for: roughly ten-day PBMC culture with coronavirus spike peptide pools or control peptides (ViraFEST assay). Their antigen targets remain unknown. Library construction relied on PCR. The sequencing machine was an Illumina iSeq 100. At the Johns Hopkins FTIC core, DNA from the cultured CD4+ T cells underwent TCR sequencing with the Oncomine TCR Beta short-read assay. The public reads were reanalyzed by TCRdb: fastp trimming at Q25, MiXCR alignment, in-frame beta chains only. Each CDR3 protein gets just one entry, which takes the most common genes and DNA from the rows behind it. The sample yields approximately 16,000 distinct CDR3 sequences; approximately 54% were counted once. 9.4% of the sample rests with the top ten.

Sample: CD4+ T cells from blood, cultured in vitro. The source of these receptors is a human donor who had recovered from COVID-19.

The rearrangement links TRBV30 to TRBJ1-1; 12 bases map to TRBD1. Germline V gives CDR1 GTSNPN, CDR2 SVGIG (reference sequence). V lost 3 bases and J lost 9; bases outside the gene matches: 11. The CDR3 consists of 15 residues. The CDR3 nucleotides are TGTGCCTGGAGGGATCCGGGACAGGGGGCCGGGAAAGCTTTCTTT. Its translation: CAWRDPGQGAGKAFF.

This clonotype was seen more than once but under ten times. Written as DNA, the CDR3 is TGTGCCAGCAGGGGGGGTATGGAGACCCAGTACTTC. This codes for CASRGGMETQYF. The rearrangement links TRBV6-1 to TRBJ2-5; D is perhaps TRBD2 (6 bases). V lost 6 bases and J 5 bases, leaving 10 bases between the germline ends. CDR1 is MNHNS, CDR2 SASEGT, per germline. There are 12 residues in the CDR3.

V usage is TRBV19 and J usage is TRBJ2-1; no firm D call. The CDR3 extends over 11 amino acids. Germline loops: CDR1 LNHDA, CDR2 SQIVND (reference sequence). V lost 3 bases, J lost 7 bases, and 4 bases lay in between. The CDR3 is CASSIMNEQFF. The CDR3 DNA follows: TGTGCCAGTAGTATTATGAATGAGCAGTTCTTC.

The V gene is TRBV6-1, the J gene TRBJ2-2; 8 nucleotides match TRBD2. CDR1 and CDR2 from the germline V gene are MNHNS and SASEGT. V trimming: 7 bases; J trimming: 5 bases; junction bases outside the gene matches: 6. The CDR3 covers 14 residues. The CDR3 protein is CASKGLAGTGELFF. CDR3 bases: TGTGCCAGCAAAGGACTAGCCGGAACCGGGGAGCTGTTTTTT.

This clonotype has just a few counts. The chain recombines TRBV7-9 with TRBJ2-7, with 12 bases that match TRBD1. CDR3 size: 15 residues. J lost 3 bases, V lost 6 bases, and 6 bases had no gene match. CDR1 is SEHNR, CDR2 FQNEAQ, per germline (reference sequence). CDR3 DNA: TGTGCCAGCAGTCCCGGGACAGGGGGCATCTACGAGCAGTACTTC. This encodes CASSPGTGGIYEQYF.

J is TRBJ2-7 and V is TRBV5-4; TRBD1 matches at 9 bases. CDR3 length equals 13 residues. Germline assignment: CDR1 SGHNT and CDR2 YYREEE (reference sequence). After removal of 3 bases from V and 5 bases from J, the junction contained 3 bases not matched to a gene. The CDR3 loop is CASSWDRVHEQYF. The DNA of the CDR3 is TGTGCCAGCAGCTGGGACAGGGTCCACGAGCAGTACTTC. The whole variable domain, remainder taken from reference TRBV5-4 and TRBJ2-7, is ETGVTQSPTHLIKTRGQQVTLRCSSQSGHNTVSWYQQALGQGPQFIFQYYREEENGRGNFPPRFSGLQFPNYSSELNVNALELDDSALYLCASSWDRVHEQYFGPGTRLTVT.

This clonotype was observed a handful of times. V gene TRBV20-1 combines with J gene TRBJ1-1; D unclear. The CDR3 covers 13 residues. Germline assignment: CDR1 DFQATT and CDR2 SNEGSKA (reference sequence). V was pared by 6 bases and J by 1 base, with 12 bases between. This chain's CDR3 is CSAVRAENTEAFF. CDR3 bases: TGCAGTGCAGTTAGGGCCGAGAACACTGAAGCTTTCTTT.

The chain uses TRBV11-3 and TRBJ2-2, with a possible D match to TRBD1 (6 bases). Germline lookup yields CDR1 SGHNT and CDR2 YENEEA. V was trimmed by 4 bases and J by 4 bases, leaving 13 bases between them. CDR3 length: 15 residues. The CDR3 loop reads CASSSRTDFTGELFF. The CDR3 DNA reads TGTGCCAGCAGCTCCCGGACAGACTTCACCGGGGAGCTGTTTTTT.

The chain uses TRBV5-1 and TRBJ1-1; no definite D call. The CDR3 consists of 14 residues. Per the germline V gene, CDR1 is SGHRS and CDR2 is YFSETQ. The ends were cut back, 2 bases at V and 1 base at J, with 9 bases in the middle. Here the CDR3 DNA reads TGCGCCAGCAGCTTTACTGGAGGGAACACTGAAGCTTTCTTT. Its protein product is CASSFTGGNTEAFF. The full variable domain, with the rest looked up from reference TRBV5-1 and TRBJ1-1, is KAGVTQTPRYLIKTRGQQVTLSCSPISGHRSVSWYQQTPGQGLQFLFEYFSETQRNKGNFPGRFSGRQFSNSRSEMNVSTLELGDSALYLCASSFTGGNTEAFFGQGTRLTVV.

The chain couples TRBV2 to TRBJ1-4, with D possibly TRBD1 on 5 matching bases. Germline assignment: CDR1 SNHLY and CDR2 FYNNEI. Trimming removed 6 bases from V and 6 bases from J, with 11 bases in between. The CDR3 sequence is 13 residues long. The CDR3 here is CASSEGTHEKLFF. Written as DNA, the CDR3 is TGTGCCAGCAGCGAGGGGACCCATGAAAAACTGTTTTTT. The full variable domain, with the rest looked up from reference TRBV2 and TRBJ1-4, is EPEVTQTPSHQVTQMGQEVILRCVPISNHLYFYWYRQILGQKVEFLVSFYNNEISEKSEIFDDQFSVERPDGSNFTLKIRSTKLEDSAMYFCASSEGTHEKLFFGSGTQLSVL.

This clonotype appeared once. The chain is built from TRBV20-1 and TRBJ1-5; the D is unclear. V was clipped by 3 bases and J by 0 bases, with 3 bases between them. This CDR3 comprises 12 residues. Germline V lookup: CDR1 DFQATT, CDR2 SNEGSKA (reference sequence). The CDR3 region is CSARDSNQPQHF. The CDR3 region has the DNA TGCAGTGCTAGGGATAGCAATCAGCCCCAGCATTTT.

The CDR3 spells CASSLTPQKQYF. The DNA of the CDR3 is TGTGCCAGCAGTTTGACCCCTCAAAAGCAGTACTTC. The V gene is TRBV12-3 or TRBV12-4, the J gene TRBJ2-7; D not certain. Between the trimmed V and J ends, which lost 3 bases and 8 bases, there was a span of 11 bases. This CDR3 has 12 residues.

This clonotype was seen more than once but under ten times. V and J are TRBV24-1 and TRBJ1-2; D unresolved. Germline values: CDR1 KGHDR, CDR2 SFDVKD. The V gene lost 5 bases and the J gene lost 6 bases, with 12 bases spanning the gap. This CDR3 has 13 residues. CDR3 loop: CATSGSFGHGYTF. CDR3 coding DNA: TGTGCCACCAGTGGGTCTTTTGGCCATGGCTACACCTTC.

The V and J genes are TRBV28 and TRBJ2-1; TRBD2 agrees at 13 bases. The CDR3 has 17 residues. Germline CDR1 MDHEN, CDR2 SYDVKM. Germline trimming cut 5 bases from V and 6 bases from J; bases unmatched to any gene: 10. The CDR3 sequence: CASSPRIGLAGVNEQFF. For the CDR3, the DNA is TGTGCCAGCAGTCCTAGGATAGGACTAGCGGGAGTCAATGAGCAGTTCTTC. The full variable domain, completed using reference TRBV28 and TRBJ2-1, is DVKVTQSSRYLVKRTGEKVFLECVQDMDHENMFWYRQDPGLGLRLIYFSYDVKMKEKGDIPEGYSVSREKKERFSLILESASTNQTSMYLCASSPRIGLAGVNEQFFGPGTRLTVL.

This sequence joins TRBV20-1 and TRBJ2-1; 14 bases agree with TRBD2. Germline V gene sequence: CDR1 DFQATT, CDR2 SNEGSKA (reference sequence). The CDR3 runs to 16 residues. The V segment lost 6 bases and the J segment 9 bases; nucleotides outside the gene matches: 13. The CDR3 DNA is TGCAGTGCCATTCGCGGGACTAGCGGGAGTAGAAGTGAGCAGTTCTTC. It specifies CSAIRGTSGSRSEQFF.

The gene calls are TRBV24-1 and TRBJ2-7; possibly TRBD2 for D (6 bases). V was clipped by 3 bases and J by 5 bases, with 10 bases between them. Germline values: CDR1 KGHDR, CDR2 SFDVKD. This CDR3 spans 13 amino acids. DNA for the CDR3: TGTGCCACCAGTGATGGGGGGATGGACGAGCAGTACTTC. Translating gives CATSDGGMDEQYF.

This clonotype was picked up one time. V usage is TRBV11-1 and J usage is TRBJ2-3; D is possibly TRBD1 or TRBD2 (5 bases each). The length of the CDR3 is 16 residues. V was shortened by 2 bases and J by 2 bases, with 14 bases between the two germline ends. The germline gives CDR1 SGHAT, CDR2 FQDESV (reference sequence). This chain's CDR3 is CASSLFVGGNTDTQYF. CDR3 bases: TGTGCCAGCAGCTTATTTGTTGGGGGAAACACAGATACGCAGTATTTT.

The J gene is TRBJ2-7, the V gene TRBV6-2 or TRBV6-3, with 8 bases fitting TRBD2. In germline, CDR1 is MNHEY, CDR2 SVGEGT. J was trimmed by 2 bases and V by 2 bases; bases with no gene match: 11. The CDR3 runs 17 residues. CDR3 sequence reads: CASSYPLPGGETYEQYF. DNA of the CDR3: TGTGCCAGCAGTTACCCCCTCCCGGGGGGGGAAACCTACGAGCAGTACTTC.

The rearrangement uses TRBV5-1 and TRBJ2-3; 8 nucleotides line up with TRBD2. CDR3 length equals 15 residues. J was trimmed by 0 bases and V by 4 bases; bases with no gene match: 4. Germline loops: CDR1 SGHRS, CDR2 YFSETQ. CDR3 nucleotides: TGCGCCAGCAGCCTACCTAGCGGGAGCACAGATACGCAGTATTTT. Protein product: CASSLPSGSTDTQYF. Based on the CDR3 plus reference TRBV5-1 and TRBJ2-3, the full variable domain is KAGVTQTPRYLIKTRGQQVTLSCSPISGHRSVSWYQQTPGQGLQFLFEYFSETQRNKGNFPGRFSGRQFSNSRSEMNVSTLELGDSALYLCASSLPSGSTDTQYFGPGTRLTVL.

The chain recombines TRBV7-3 with TRBJ1-2, with a weak D call TRBD1 (5 bases). V shed 4 bases and J shed 6 bases, with 12 bases lying between them. The V gene's germline CDR1 is SGHTA and CDR2 FQGTGA. This CDR3 region has 13 residues. In DNA form, the CDR3 reads TGTGCCAGCAGCTCAGAAGGGGCCCATGGCTACACCTTC. Its translation: CASSSEGAHGYTF.

The J gene is TRBJ1-3, the V gene TRBV6-1; unclear D gene. In germline, CDR1 is MNHNS, CDR2 SASEGT. This CDR3 is 14 amino acids long. With 8 bases removed from V and 4 bases from J, the gap between germline ends came to 15 bases. CDR3: CASPDPWRGNTIYF. In DNA form, the CDR3 reads TGTGCCAGCCCGGACCCGTGGAGAGGAAACACCATATATTTT.

This clonotype appeared a few times. The chain links TRBV5-1 to TRBJ1-2; 8 bases fit TRBD1. Germline assignment: CDR1 SGHRS and CDR2 YFSETQ. The CDR3 runs to 14 residues. The V and J ends lost 4 bases and 6 bases, in that order; junction bases with no gene match: 8. CDR3 region: CASSTLTGEDGYTF. The CDR3 DNA reads TGCGCCAGCAGCACCCTGACAGGGGAGGATGGCTACACCTTC. The entire variable domain, with the rest obtained from reference TRBV5-1 and TRBJ1-2, is as follows: KAGVTQTPRYLIKTRGQQVTLSCSPISGHRSVSWYQQTPGQGLQFLFEYFSETQRNKGNFPGRFSGRQFSNSRSEMNVSTLELGDSALYLCASSTLTGEDGYTFGSGTRLTVV.

This chain links TRBV4-1 with TRBJ2-3; the D gene is possibly TRBD1 (6 bases). The CDR3 extends over 16 amino acids. Germline CDR1 and CDR2: MGHRA and YSYEKL. Trimming removed 1 base at V and 2 bases at J, with 13 bases between. For the CDR3, the DNA is TGCGCCAGCAGCCAAGCTCATTCAGGGGACACAGATACGCAGTATTTT. It is translated as CASSQAHSGDTDTQYF.

V is TRBV7-2 and J is TRBJ2-4; the match to TRBD2 covers 12 bases. TRBJ2-5 explains the end of the DNA better; the J call may be wrong. CDR1 is SGHTA, CDR2 FQGNSA, per germline. The CDR3 spans 17 residues. The CDR3 nucleotides read TGTGCCAGCAGCTATCTAGCGGGAGGGGCTTCTGGAGAGACCCAGTACTTC. It codes for CASSYLAGGASGETQYF.

V gene TRBV10-3 combines with J gene TRBJ1-5; no firm D call. Germline V CDR1 and CDR2: ENHRY, SYGVKD. The CDR3 length is 18 residues. The ends were cut back, 0 bases at V and 0 bases at J, with 15 bases in the middle. The CDR3 loop reads CAISESLYSFNSNQPQHF. CDR3 DNA: TGTGCCATCAGTGAGTCCCTCTACAGTTTCAATAGCAATCAGCCCCAGCATTTT.